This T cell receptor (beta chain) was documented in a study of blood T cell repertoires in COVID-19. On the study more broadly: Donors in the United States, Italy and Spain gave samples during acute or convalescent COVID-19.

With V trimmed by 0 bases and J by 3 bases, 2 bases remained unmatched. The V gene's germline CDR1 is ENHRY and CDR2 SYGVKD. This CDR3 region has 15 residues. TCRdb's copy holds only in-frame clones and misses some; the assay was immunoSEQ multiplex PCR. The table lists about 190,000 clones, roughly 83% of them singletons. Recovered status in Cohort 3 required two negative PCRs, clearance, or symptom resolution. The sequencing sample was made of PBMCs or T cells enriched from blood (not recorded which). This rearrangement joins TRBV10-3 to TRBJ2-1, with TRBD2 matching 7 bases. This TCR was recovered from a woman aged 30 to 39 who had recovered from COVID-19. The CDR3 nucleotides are TGTGCCATCAGTGAGTCGCGGGAGAACTACAATGAGCAGTTCTTC. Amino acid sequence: CAISESRENYNEQFF.